The clone carrying this T cell receptor (beta chain) has at least ten counts. As yet, its antigen is unknown. CDR3 length equals 14 residues. CDR1 and CDR2 (germline): DFQATT, SNEGSKA (reference sequence). The V segment lost 6 bases and the J segment 3 bases; nucleotides outside the gene matches: 9. It was genomic DNA that served as the template for profiling TCR beta VDJ and CDR3. TCRdb reanalysed the reads using MiXCR and keeps one entry per CDR3 protein. The table includes 350,000 to 450,000 distinct CDR3 sequences, 65% to 75% detected once. This sample stems from a study of CD8+CD57+ T cells in acquired aplastic anemia. About the study: Researchers reported that healthy donors averaged about 11 million reads for CD4+ cells.

Study-level results: The study identified roughly 29 CD8+ CDR3 sequences shared by patients and controls.

V and J are TRBV20-1 and TRBJ2-3; 7 nucleotides agree with TRBD1. The sample consisted of sorted CD4+, CD8+, or CD8+CD57+ T cells (not recorded which) from PBMCs. The receptor was derived from a human donor in good health, serving as a control. The chain's CDR3 is CSAEGARGTDTQYF. The CDR3 DNA is TGCAGTGCCGAGGGGGCTAGAGGAACAGATACGCAGTATTTT.